This is a list of T cell receptor beta chains from one sample in a study of T-cell memory formation after mild COVID-19. TCRdb reprocessed the 5' RACE reads via MiXCR and lists one record per CDR3 protein. The data hold roughly 130,000 distinct CDR3 sequences, with 15% to 20% observed a single time. Input material: PBMCs or a T cell subset sorted from them (not recorded which). The receptors stem from a man between 18 and 29 years old who had mild COVID-19 (a few samples of this study predate the infection). Cell type and time point are not known. The CDR3 runs from the conserved cysteine through the conserved F or W. D genes are given only for firm matches. Clone size is not always given. Where it is, it says once, few, many or a class for expanded clones.

clone size: NA; J gene: TRBJ2-3; D gene: NA; CDR3 length: 15; V gene: TRBV10-3; CDR3 DNA: TGTGCCATCAGTGAGTCGGAGGCAAACACAGATACGCAGTATTTT; CDR3 protein: CAISESEANTDTQYF
clone size: NA; J gene: TRBJ2-7; D gene: NA; CDR3 length: 13; V gene: TRBV12-3/TRBV12-4; CDR3 DNA: TGTGCCAGCAGTCCCTTAACATGGAACGAGCAGTACTTC; CDR3 protein: CASSPLTWNEQYF
clone size: NA; J gene: TRBJ2-5; D gene: NA; CDR3 length: 12; V gene: TRBV6-2/TRBV6-3; CDR3 DNA: TGTGCCAGCTCCGCTACGCATGAGACCCAGTACTTC; CDR3 protein: CASSATHETQYF
clone size: NA; J gene: TRBJ1-3; D gene: NA; CDR3 length: 17; V gene: TRBV19; CDR3 DNA: TGTGCCAGTAGCCTAGGGCATCACAGGAGCTCTGGAAACACCATATATTTT; CDR3 protein: CASSLGHHRSSGNTIYF
clone size: NA; J gene: TRBJ2-7; D gene: TRBD2; CDR3 length: 14; V gene: TRBV29-1; CDR3 DNA: TGCAGCGTGGTGGTAGCGGGGGTCTCCTACGAGCAGTACTTC; CDR3 protein: CSVVVAGVSYEQYF
clone size: NA; J gene: TRBJ1-6; D gene: TRBD1; CDR3 length: 15; V gene: TRBV7-8; CDR3 DNA: TGTGCCAGCAGCTACGGACAGGTGGATAATTCACCCCTCCACTTT; CDR3 protein: CASSYGQVDNSPLHF
clone size: once; J gene: TRBJ2-1; D gene: TRBD2; CDR3 length: 17; V gene: TRBV4-1; CDR3 DNA: TGCGCCAGCAACCAAGGGGTGGCTAGCGGGGGCCACAATGAGCAGTTCTTC; CDR3 protein: CASNQGVASGGHNEQFF
clone size: NA; J gene: TRBJ2-3; D gene: NA; CDR3 length: 15; V gene: TRBV18; CDR3 DNA: TGTGCCAGCTCACCACCGGTCGTTTCCACAGATACGCAGTATTTT; CDR3 protein: CASSPPVVSTDTQYF
clone size: NA; J gene: TRBJ2-3; D gene: TRBD1; CDR3 length: 15; V gene: TRBV24-1; CDR3 DNA: TGTGCCACCAGTTTCACAGGGGGCATGGCAGATACGCAGTATTTT; CDR3 protein: CATSFTGGMADTQYF
clone size: NA; J gene: TRBJ2-1; D gene: NA; CDR3 length: 12; V gene: TRBV5-1; CDR3 DNA: TGCGCCAGCAGCTCTGGTACAGACCAGCAGTTCTTC; CDR3 protein: CASSSGTDQQFF
clone size: few; J gene: TRBJ2-5; D gene: TRBD2; CDR3 length: 14; V gene: TRBV7-8; CDR3 DNA: TGTGCCAGCGTAGCGGGGGGGCCGCGGGAGACCCAGTACTTC; CDR3 protein: CASVAGGPRETQYF
clone size: few; J gene: TRBJ1-1; D gene: NA; CDR3 length: 16; V gene: TRBV15; CDR3 DNA: TGTGCCACCAGCAGGGATCAGACAGACCCGAACACTGAAGCTTTCTTT; CDR3 protein: CATSRDQTDPNTEAFF
clone size: NA; J gene: TRBJ1-1; D gene: NA; CDR3 length: 14; V gene: TRBV6-5; CDR3 DNA: TGTGCCAGCAGTAGGAATTCCGAGAACACTGAAGCTTTCTTT; CDR3 protein: CASSRNSENTEAFF
clone size: NA; J gene: TRBJ2-1; D gene: TRBD2; CDR3 length: 16; V gene: TRBV7-3; CDR3 DNA: TGTGCCAGCAGCTTACTTGGACTAGCGGGGCTCGGTGAGCAGTTCTTC; CDR3 protein: CASSLLGLAGLGEQFF
clone size: NA; J gene: TRBJ1-6; D gene: NA; CDR3 length: 13; V gene: TRBV14; CDR3 DNA: TGTGCCAGCAGCCAAGAAAGGGGATCACCCCTCCACTTT; CDR3 protein: CASSQERGSPLHF
clone size: few; J gene: TRBJ1-2; D gene: NA; CDR3 length: 14; V gene: TRBV19; CDR3 DNA: TGTGCCAGTAGTATAGAACCGGCTAACTATGGCTACACCTTC; CDR3 protein: CASSIEPANYGYTF
clone size: many; J gene: TRBJ2-3; D gene: NA; CDR3 length: 17; V gene: TRBV4-3; CDR3 DNA: TGCGCCAGCAGCCAAGACAGGTCCGTCCTGAGCACAGATACGCAGTATTTT; CDR3 protein: CASSQDRSVLSTDTQYF
clone size: many; J gene: TRBJ2-3; D gene: NA; CDR3 length: 13; V gene: TRBV5-5; CDR3 DNA: TGTGCCAGCAGCTCCGCAGGGAGAGATACGCAGTATTTT; CDR3 protein: CASSSAGRDTQYF
clone size: few; J gene: TRBJ2-1; D gene: NA; CDR3 length: 14; V gene: TRBV3-1; CDR3 DNA: TGTGCCAGCAGCCAAGACCCTGCTCGTGATGAGCAGTTCTTC; CDR3 protein: CASSQDPARDEQFF
clone size: few; J gene: TRBJ2-1; D gene: TRBD2; CDR3 length: 19; V gene: TRBV6-2/TRBV6-3; CDR3 DNA: TGTGCCAGCACCCAGGTATACCTAGCGGGGAAAAGCAACTACAATGAGCAGTTCTTC; CDR3 protein: CASTQVYLAGKSNYNEQFF
clone size: NA; J gene: TRBJ2-1; D gene: TRBD2; CDR3 length: 18; V gene: TRBV7-9; CDR3 DNA: TGTGCCAGCAGCCCCCGTTCTAGCGGGGGGGCAAGTTACAATGAGCAGTTCTTC; CDR3 protein: CASSPRSSGGASYNEQFF
clone size: NA; J gene: TRBJ2-1; D gene: TRBD1; CDR3 length: 16; V gene: TRBV10-3; CDR3 DNA: TGTGCCATCAGTGGGCCGACAGGGGCCTCCTACAATGAGCAGTTCTTC; CDR3 protein: CAISGPTGASYNEQFF
clone size: many; J gene: TRBJ2-2; D gene: TRBD2; CDR3 length: 14; V gene: TRBV5-4; CDR3 DNA: TGTGCCAGCAGCTTAGCGGGGGAAATCGGGGAGCTGTTTTTT; CDR3 protein: CASSLAGEIGELFF
clone size: many; J gene: TRBJ2-1; D gene: NA; CDR3 length: 15; V gene: TRBV6-5; CDR3 DNA: TGTGCCAGCAACAAAGGAGAGAGCTCCTACAATGAGCAGTTCTTC; CDR3 protein: CASNKGESSYNEQFF
clone size: NA; J gene: TRBJ2-2; D gene: NA; CDR3 length: 14; V gene: TRBV12-3/TRBV12-4; CDR3 DNA: TGTGCCAGCAGTCGGAGGCCAAACACCGGGGAGCTGTTTTTT; CDR3 protein: CASSRRPNTGELFF
clone size: few; J gene: TRBJ2-3; D gene: NA; CDR3 length: 15; V gene: TRBV7-9; CDR3 DNA: TGTGCCAGCAGCCCCCGGGGCAGTTACACAGATACGCAGTATTTT; CDR3 protein: CASSPRGSYTDTQYF
clone size: many; J gene: TRBJ2-3; D gene: NA; CDR3 length: 15; V gene: TRBV5-1; CDR3 DNA: TGCGCCAGCAGCTTTGAGGGAAGAAGGGTTGATACGCAGTATTTT; CDR3 protein: CASSFEGRRVDTQYF
clone size: NA; J gene: TRBJ2-2; D gene: NA; CDR3 length: 13; V gene: TRBV7-2; CDR3 DNA: TGTGCCAGCAGCCCAGCCCCGCCCGGGGAGCTGTTTTTT; CDR3 protein: CASSPAPPGELFF
clone size: NA; J gene: TRBJ2-7; D gene: TRBD2; CDR3 length: 12; V gene: TRBV28; CDR3 DNA: TGTGCCAGCACCCCCGGGAGGGGCGAGCAGTACTTC; CDR3 protein: CASTPGRGEQYF
clone size: few; J gene: TRBJ2-3; D gene: TRBD2; CDR3 length: 13; V gene: TRBV7-2; CDR3 DNA: TGTGCCAGCAGGACTAGCGGGGGGGCAATGCAGTATTTT; CDR3 protein: CASRTSGGAMQYF
clone size: few; J gene: TRBJ2-2; D gene: NA; CDR3 length: 16; V gene: TRBV20-1; CDR3 DNA: TGCAGTGCTAGTGGTGGGGGACGTGCGAACACCGGGGAGCTGTTTTTT; CDR3 protein: CSASGGGRANTGELFF
clone size: few; J gene: TRBJ2-6; D gene: NA; CDR3 length: 16; V gene: TRBV20-1; CDR3 DNA: TGCAGTGCTAGAAGGTCTGGTCTCTCTGGGGCCAACGTCCTGACTTTC; CDR3 protein: CSARRSGLSGANVLTF
clone size: few; J gene: TRBJ1-3; D gene: NA; CDR3 length: 17; V gene: TRBV6-2/TRBV6-3; CDR3 DNA: TGTGCCAGCAGTTTTACCCTGGACAGATCCTCTGGAAACACCATATATTTT; CDR3 protein: CASSFTLDRSSGNTIYF
clone size: many; J gene: TRBJ2-7; D gene: NA; CDR3 length: 15; V gene: TRBV28; CDR3 DNA: TGTGCCAGCAGTTCACCCGGACAGGGAGGGAGTGGGGAGTACTTC; CDR3 protein: CASSSPGQGGSGEYF
clone size: once; J gene: TRBJ2-1; D gene: NA; CDR3 length: 13; V gene: TRBV2; CDR3 DNA: TGTGCCAGCCACCCCAGCTCCTACAATGAGCAGTTCTTC; CDR3 protein: CASHPSSYNEQFF
clone size: NA; J gene: TRBJ2-6; D gene: NA; CDR3 length: 16; V gene: TRBV5-1; CDR3 DNA: TGCGCCAGCAGTCAGGAGTCGGGGGCTGGGGCCAACGTCCTGACTTTC; CDR3 protein: CASSQESGAGANVLTF
clone size: many; J gene: TRBJ2-7; D gene: NA; CDR3 length: 14; V gene: TRBV7-8; CDR3 DNA: TGTGCCAGCAGCTTTCAGGGGGGGCGGTACGAGCAGTACTTC; CDR3 protein: CASSFQGGRYEQYF
clone size: few; J gene: TRBJ2-7; D gene: TRBD1; CDR3 length: 16; V gene: TRBV20-1; CDR3 DNA: TGCAGTGCTAGAGATCACCGGGACAGGGGGAGGTACGAGCAGTACTTC; CDR3 protein: CSARDHRDRGRYEQYF
clone size: few; J gene: TRBJ2-2; D gene: NA; CDR3 length: 14; V gene: TRBV7-8; CDR3 DNA: TGTGCCAGCAGCTTAATGGGTAACACCGGGGAGCTGTTTTTT; CDR3 protein: CASSLMGNTGELFF
clone size: many; J gene: TRBJ2-1; D gene: TRBD2; CDR3 length: 15; V gene: TRBV11-2; CDR3 DNA: TGTGCCAGCAGCTTATCTGCGGGGGGGTGGGAGGAGCAGTTCTTC; CDR3 protein: CASSLSAGGWEEQFF
clone size: NA; J gene: TRBJ2-3; D gene: TRBD2; CDR3 length: 16; V gene: TRBV6-1; CDR3 DNA: TGTGCCAGCAGAGCGATTAGCGGGGCCAACACAGATACGCAGTATTTT; CDR3 protein: CASRAISGANTDTQYF
clone size: NA; J gene: TRBJ2-1; D gene: TRBD2; CDR3 length: 15; V gene: TRBV9; CDR3 DNA: TGTGCCAGCAGCGCAGGACTAGCGGGTCACAATGAGCAGTTCTTC; CDR3 protein: CASSAGLAGHNEQFF
clone size: NA; J gene: TRBJ2-7; D gene: NA; CDR3 length: 14; V gene: TRBV6-5; CDR3 DNA: TGTGCCAGCAGTTACAGCCAGAGCTCCTACGAGCAGTACTTC; CDR3 protein: CASSYSQSSYEQYF
clone size: NA; J gene: TRBJ2-3; D gene: TRBD2; CDR3 length: 17; V gene: TRBV11-2; CDR3 DNA: TGTGCCAGCAGCCGGACTAGCGGGGGGACACGCACAGATACGCAGTATTTT; CDR3 protein: CASSRTSGGTRTDTQYF
clone size: few; J gene: TRBJ2-5; D gene: TRBD1; CDR3 length: 13; V gene: TRBV6-2/TRBV6-3; CDR3 DNA: TGTGCCAGCCTGGGACAGAACCAAGAGACCCAGTACTTC; CDR3 protein: CASLGQNQETQYF
clone size: NA; J gene: TRBJ2-1; D gene: NA; CDR3 length: 12; V gene: TRBV5-6; CDR3 DNA: TGTGCCAGCAGCCATACCTACAATGAGCAGTTCTTC; CDR3 protein: CASSHTYNEQFF
clone size: few; J gene: TRBJ2-1; D gene: NA; CDR3 length: 15; V gene: TRBV5-1; CDR3 DNA: TGCGCCAGCAGCTTGGACAGGTTGGGGTACAATGAGCAGTTCTTC; CDR3 protein: CASSLDRLGYNEQFF
clone size: few; J gene: TRBJ2-3; D gene: NA; CDR3 length: 13; V gene: TRBV30; CDR3 DNA: TGTGCCTGGAGGGTCGTCAGCACAGATACGCAGTATTTT; CDR3 protein: CAWRVVSTDTQYF
clone size: few; J gene: TRBJ2-2; D gene: NA; CDR3 length: 15; V gene: TRBV7-2; CDR3 DNA: TGTGCCAGCAGCTTTCAGGCCTCGAACACCGGGGAGCTGTTTTTT; CDR3 protein: CASSFQASNTGELFF
clone size: many; J gene: TRBJ2-5; D gene: NA; CDR3 length: 13; V gene: TRBV7-8; CDR3 DNA: TGTGCCAGCAGCTTAGGGCATCAAGAGACCCAGTACTTC; CDR3 protein: CASSLGHQETQYF
clone size: NA; J gene: TRBJ2-5; D gene: NA; CDR3 length: 14; V gene: TRBV11-2; CDR3 DNA: TGTGCCAGCAGCTTAGATAGGGGGGCCGGGACCCAGTACTTC; CDR3 protein: CASSLDRGAGTQYF